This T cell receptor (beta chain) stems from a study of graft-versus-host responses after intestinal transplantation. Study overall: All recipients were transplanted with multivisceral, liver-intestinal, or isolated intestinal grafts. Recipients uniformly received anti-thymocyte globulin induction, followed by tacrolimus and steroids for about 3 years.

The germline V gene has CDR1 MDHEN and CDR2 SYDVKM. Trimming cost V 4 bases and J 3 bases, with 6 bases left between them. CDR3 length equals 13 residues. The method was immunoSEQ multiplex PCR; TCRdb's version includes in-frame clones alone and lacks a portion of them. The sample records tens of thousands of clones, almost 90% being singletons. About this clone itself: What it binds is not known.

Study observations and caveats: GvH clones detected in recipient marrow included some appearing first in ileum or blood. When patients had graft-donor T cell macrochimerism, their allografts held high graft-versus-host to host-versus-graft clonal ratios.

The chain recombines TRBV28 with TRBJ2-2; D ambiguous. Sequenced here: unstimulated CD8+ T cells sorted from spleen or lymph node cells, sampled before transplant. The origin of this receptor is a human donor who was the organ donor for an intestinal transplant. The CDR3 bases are TGTGCCAGCAGTTACTCGTACACCGGGGAGCTGTTTTTT. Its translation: CASSYSYTGELFF.